The clone carrying this T cell receptor (beta chain) was recorded at least ten times. The antigen is unknown. This specimen belongs to a study of T cells in Graves' hyperthyroidism and ophthalmopathy. Study-level points and caveats: The blood repertoire included most of the expanded thyroid clonotypes above 0.001.

The investigators amplified TCR beta CDR3 regions from RNA transcripts. The HTBI set primed first-round TCR CDR3 RT-PCR. TCRdb recomputed calls from the multiplex PCR reads with MiXCR, one row per CDR3 protein. Among approximately 600,000 distinct CDR3 sequences, roughly 14% were seen once, and the ten largest hold about 3.9%. CDR3 length equals 14 residues. Per the germline V gene, CDR1 is LNHDA and CDR2 is SQIVND (reference sequence). With 3 bases removed from V and 2 bases from J, the gap between germline ends came to 11 bases. The PBMCs had their origin in approximately 10 ml of fresh peripheral blood.

The clonotype originates from a woman in her thirties or forties with Graves' ophthalmopathy. The chain links TRBV19 to TRBJ2-7, with unresolved D. The sample comprised blood. The CDR3 loop reads CASSIAHGTYEQYF. The CDR3 DNA sequence: TGTGCCAGTAGTATCGCCCACGGAACCTACGAGCAGTACTTC.